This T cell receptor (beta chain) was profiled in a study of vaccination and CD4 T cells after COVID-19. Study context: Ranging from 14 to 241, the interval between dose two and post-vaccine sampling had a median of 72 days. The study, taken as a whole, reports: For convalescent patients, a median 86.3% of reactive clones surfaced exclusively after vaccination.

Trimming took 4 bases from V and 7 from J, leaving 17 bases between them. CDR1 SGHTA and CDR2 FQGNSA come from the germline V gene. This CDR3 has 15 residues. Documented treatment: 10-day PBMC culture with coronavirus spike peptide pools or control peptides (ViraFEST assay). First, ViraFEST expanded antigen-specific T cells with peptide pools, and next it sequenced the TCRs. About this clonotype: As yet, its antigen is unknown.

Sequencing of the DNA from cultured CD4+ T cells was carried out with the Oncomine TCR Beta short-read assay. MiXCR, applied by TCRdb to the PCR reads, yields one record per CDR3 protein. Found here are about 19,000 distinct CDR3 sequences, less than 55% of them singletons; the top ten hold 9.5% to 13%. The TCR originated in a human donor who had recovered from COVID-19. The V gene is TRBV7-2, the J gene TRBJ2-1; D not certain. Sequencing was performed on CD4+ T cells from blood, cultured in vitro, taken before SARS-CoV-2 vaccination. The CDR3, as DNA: TGTGCCAGCAGCTCGTCGAGTTCTCGGGTGAATGAGCAGTTCTTC. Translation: CASSSSSSRVNEQFF.